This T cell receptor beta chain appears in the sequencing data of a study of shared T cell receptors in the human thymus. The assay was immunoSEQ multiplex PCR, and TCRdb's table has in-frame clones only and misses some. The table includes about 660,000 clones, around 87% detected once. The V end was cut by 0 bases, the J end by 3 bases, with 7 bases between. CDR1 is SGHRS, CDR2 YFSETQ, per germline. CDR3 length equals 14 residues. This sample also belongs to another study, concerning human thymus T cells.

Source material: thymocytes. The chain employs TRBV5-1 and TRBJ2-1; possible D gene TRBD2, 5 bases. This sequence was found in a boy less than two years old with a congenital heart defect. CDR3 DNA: TGCGCCAGCAGCTTGGTTCGGGACTACAATGAGCAGTTCTTC. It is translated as CASSLVRDYNEQFF. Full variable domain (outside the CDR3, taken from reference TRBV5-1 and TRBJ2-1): KAGVTQTPRYLIKTRGQQVTLSCSPISGHRSVSWYQQTPGQGLQFLFEYFSETQRNKGNFPGRFSGRQFSNSRSEMNVSTLELGDSALYLCASSLVRDYNEQFFGPGTRLTVL.